What follows are 7 T cell receptor beta chains derived from one specimen sequenced in a study of T cells after yellow fever vaccination. Using its own MiXCR run on the 5' RACE reads, TCRdb lists one record per CDR3 protein. The sample records 65,000 to 90,000 distinct CDR3 sequences, roughly 8% being singletons. The sequencing used CD8+ T cells sorted from PBMCs, collected on the day of the yellow fever booster vaccination. Every receptor here comes from a man aged 30 to 39 who received the YFV17D yellow fever vaccine.

V is TRBV5-6 and J is TRBJ2-7; 9 nucleotides agree with TRBD1. Per the germline V gene, CDR1 is SGHDT and CDR2 is YYEEEE. This CDR3 is built from 15 residues. With V trimmed by 1 base and J by 3 bases, 5 bases remained unmatched. CDR3 in amino acids: CASSLIGTGNYEQYF. The CDR3 DNA is TGTGCCAGCAGCTTGATTGGGACAGGGAACTACGAGCAGTACTTC.

The table lists this clonotype with a few counts. The V and J genes are TRBV3-1 and TRBJ2-1, with TRBD2 identical over 9 bases. J gave up 9 bases and V 3 bases, and 3 bases lay outside the gene matches. This CDR3 region has 13 residues. Germline V gene lookup returns CDR1 LGHDT and CDR2 YNNKEL (reference sequence). In nucleotides, the CDR3 is TGTGCCAGCAGCCACATGACTAGCGGTGAGCAGTTCTTC. Residues: CASSHMTSGEQFF.

The V gene is TRBV29-1, the J gene TRBJ2-7; D unclear. The ends were cut back, 5 bases at V and 3 bases at J, with 8 bases in the middle. Germline V lookup: CDR1 SQVTM, CDR2 ANQGSEA. This CDR3 comprises 11 residues. The CDR3 DNA is TGCAGCGTTAGCGAGAACTACGAGCAGTACTTC. Amino acids: CSVSENYEQYF.

V and J are TRBV5-1 and TRBJ2-5; 7 bases map to TRBD1. Germline V lookup: CDR1 SGHRS, CDR2 YFSETQ. The CDR3 has 15 residues. The trim removed 2 bases at V and 2 bases at J, leaving 6 bases unmatched. CDR3 nucleotides: TGCGCCAGCAGCTTAAGGGACAGTTTGCAAGAGACCCAGTACTTC. Encoded protein: CASSLRDSLQETQYF.

A few counts support this clonotype. The chain's CDR3 is CASSLEAGEDTQYF. CDR3 DNA: TGTGCCAGCAGCTTAGAGGCTGGGGAAGATACGCAGTATTTT. The J gene is TRBJ2-3, the V gene TRBV7-2, with no clear D. V lost 1 base to trimming and J lost 5 bases, with 10 bases between them. Germline CDR1 is SGHTA and CDR2 is FQGNSA. This CDR3 contains 14 residues.

This clonotype has a handful of counts. The chain has TRBV7-3 and TRBJ2-1, with TRBD2 matching 13 bases. The ends lost 4 bases at V and 6 bases at J; junction bases unmatched: 9. From germline, CDR1 is SGHTA and CDR2 FQGTGA. The CDR3 length is 17 residues. CDR3 sequence (DNA): TGTGCCAGCAGCTCCGGGACTAGCGGGGAATTGGGCAATGAGCAGTTCTTC. It yields the protein CASSSGTSGELGNEQFF. Complete variable domain (other parts from reference TRBV7-3 and TRBJ2-1): GAGVSQTPSNKVTEKGKYVELRCDPISGHTALYWYRQSLGQGPEFLIYFQGTGAADDSGLPNDRFFAVRPEGSVSTLKIQRTERGDSAVYLCASSSGTSGELGNEQFFGPGTRLTVL.

This clonotype was counted between two and nine times. This chain connects TRBV12-5 to TRBJ2-3, with D perhaps assigned TRBD1 or TRBD2 (5 bases each). V shed 4 bases and J shed 6 bases, with 5 bases lying between them. Looked up from germline, CDR1 is LGHNT and CDR2 is FRNRAP. This CDR3 has 11 residues. This chain's CDR3 is CASGWGDTQYF. The CDR3 region has the DNA TGTGCTAGTGGTTGGGGGGATACGCAGTATTTT.